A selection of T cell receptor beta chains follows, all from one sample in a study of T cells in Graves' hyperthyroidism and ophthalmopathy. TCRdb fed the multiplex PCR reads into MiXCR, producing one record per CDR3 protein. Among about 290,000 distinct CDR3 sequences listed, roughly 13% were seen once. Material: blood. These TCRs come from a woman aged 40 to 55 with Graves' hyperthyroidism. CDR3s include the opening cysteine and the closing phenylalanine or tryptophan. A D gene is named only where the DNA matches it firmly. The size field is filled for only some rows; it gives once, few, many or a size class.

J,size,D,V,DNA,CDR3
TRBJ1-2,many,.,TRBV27,TGTGCCAGCAGTATCGGACGGAGCTATGGCTACACCTTC,CASSIGRSYGYTF
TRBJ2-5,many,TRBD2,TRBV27,TGTGCCAGCAGTTACGGCGGGAGGGCCTTTCAGACCCAGTACTTC,CASSYGGRAFQTQYF
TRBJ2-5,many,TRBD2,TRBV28,TGTGCCAGCAGCATGGGGGGGAGTCAAGAGACCCAGTACTTC,CASSMGGSQETQYF
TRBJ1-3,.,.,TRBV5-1,TGCGCCAGCAGCTTGTCATGGGGTGCGGAAGGAAACACCATATATTTT,CASSLSWGAEGNTIYF
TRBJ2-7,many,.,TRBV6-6,TGTGCCAGCAGTTACTTCCGCGGACAGAGCCACGAGCAGTACTTC,CASSYFRGQSHEQYF
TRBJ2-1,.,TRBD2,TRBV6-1,TGTGCCAGCTCACCCGGGCCCGAGGGACTAGCGGGATTCTCCTACAATGAGCAGTTCTTC,CASSPGPEGLAGFSYNEQFF
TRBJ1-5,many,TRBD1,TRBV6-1,TGTGCCAGCAGGAGACAGGGAGCTAGCAATCAGCCCCAGCATTTT,CASRRQGASNQPQHF
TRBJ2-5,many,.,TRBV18,TGTGCCAGCTCACCGCAACAGTGGAAGTACTTC,CASSPQQWKYF
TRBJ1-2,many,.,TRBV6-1,TGTGCCAGCAGTTCCGACAGGCCTCCTTATGGCTACACCTTC,CASSSDRPPYGYTF
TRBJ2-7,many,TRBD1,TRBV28,TGTGCCAGCAGCGGACAGGCCTACGAGCAGTACTTC,CASSGQAYEQYF
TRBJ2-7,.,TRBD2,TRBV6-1,TGTGCCAGCAGCCGACTAGCGGGAAGGTACGAGCAGTACTTC,CASSRLAGRYEQYF